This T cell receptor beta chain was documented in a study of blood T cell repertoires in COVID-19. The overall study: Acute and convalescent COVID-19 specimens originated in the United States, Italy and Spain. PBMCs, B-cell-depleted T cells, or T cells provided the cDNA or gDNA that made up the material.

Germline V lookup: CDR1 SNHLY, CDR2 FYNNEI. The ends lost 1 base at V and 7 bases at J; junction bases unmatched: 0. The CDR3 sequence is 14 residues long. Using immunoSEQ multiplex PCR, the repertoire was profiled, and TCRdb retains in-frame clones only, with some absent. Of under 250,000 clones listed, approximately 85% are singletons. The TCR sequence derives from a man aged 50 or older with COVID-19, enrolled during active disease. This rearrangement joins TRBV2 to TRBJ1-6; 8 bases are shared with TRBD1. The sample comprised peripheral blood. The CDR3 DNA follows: TGTGCCAGCAGTGAAGGGACAGGGAATTCACCCCTCCACTTT. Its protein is CASSEGTGNSPLHF.